The 16 T cell receptor beta chains below come from one sample, sequenced in a study of T cells after yellow fever vaccination. TCRdb re-called the 5' RACE reads through MiXCR, storing one row per CDR3 protein. This sample carries roughly 65,000 distinct CDR3 sequences, 4.5% to 7.5% of them seen once, and the ten largest clones take more than 2%. Sequencing was performed on CD4+ T cells sorted from PBMCs, taken around 15 days after the first yellow fever vaccination. These TCRs come from a young man who received the YFV17D yellow fever vaccine.

This clonotype has ten or more counts. The rearrangement joins TRBV2 to TRBJ1-2; D is unresolved. Trimming shortened V by 5 bases and J by 8 bases, and 12 bases separated the two germline ends. This CDR3 spans 12 amino acids. Germline V gene data show CDR1 as SNHLY and CDR2 as FYNNEI. In DNA form, the CDR3 reads TGTGCCAGCAGTCCGACTGTGGAAGGCTACACCTTC. As protein: CASSPTVEGYTF.

This clonotype was picked up many times. CDR3 DNA: TGTGCCAGCAGTTTGATGGGGCGCGGTCAGCCCCAGCATTTT. Translating gives CASSLMGRGQPQHF. The genes are TRBV12-3 or TRBV12-4 and TRBJ1-5, with D possibly TRBD1 on 5 matching bases. The CDR3 covers 14 residues. The ends were cut back, 3 bases at V and 6 bases at J, with 12 bases in the middle.

This clonotype was seen ten or more times. The CDR3 coding sequence is TGTGCCAGCAGCCCGGGCCTGGACTATGGCTACACCTTC. Translated, it gives CASSPGLDYGYTF. This sequence joins TRBV7-2 and TRBJ1-2; unclear D gene. This CDR3 comprises 13 residues. V lost 5 bases and J lost 3, with 10 bases in between. Germline CDR1 is SGHTA and CDR2 is FQGNSA.

This clonotype was counted between two and nine times. V gene TRBV28 combines with J gene TRBJ2-5; possibly TRBD2 for D (6 bases). The CDR3 is 14 amino acids. In germline, CDR1 is MDHEN, CDR2 SYDVKM. The V end lost 7 bases, the J end lost 3 bases, and 15 bases lay between the germline ends. CDR3 sequence reads: CASNSPGLKETQYF. The CDR3 nucleotides read TGTGCCAGCAATTCGCCGGGACTTAAAGAGACCCAGTACTTC.

This clonotype was seen many times. The genes are TRBV4-3 and TRBJ2-7; 7 nucleotides line up with TRBD2. With 0 bases clipped from V and 0 bases from J, the junction kept 8 bases outside the gene matches. The CDR3 runs 17 residues. Germline CDR1 reads LGHNA; CDR2 reads YSLEER. CDR3 in DNA: TGCGCCAGCAGCCAAGATGTTGTCGGGGGGACCTCCTACGAGCAGTACTTC. Protein product: CASSQDVVGGTSYEQYF.

This clonotype showed up many times. The chain carries TRBV7-3 and TRBJ2-2, with D possibly matching TRBD2 (6 bases). The CDR3 totals 16 residues. CDR1 is SGHTA and CDR2 is FQGTGA in the germline V gene. The V end lost 0 bases, the J end lost 0 bases, and 8 bases lay between the germline ends. The CDR3 nucleotides read TGTGCCAGCAGCTTAACGAGGGACTCGAACACCGGGGAGCTGTTTTTT. Amino acids: CASSLTRDSNTGELFF.

This clonotype has at least ten counts. The chain is built from TRBV20-1 and TRBJ2-2; D gene uncertain. The V gene's germline CDR1 is DFQATT and CDR2 SNEGSKA (reference sequence). The CDR3 extends over 14 amino acids. Between the trimmed V and J ends, which lost 6 bases and 4 bases, there was a span of 15 bases. In nucleotides, the CDR3 is TGCAGTGCGATCCACCGGCCCGGCACCGGGGAGCTGTTTTTT. This sequence encodes CSAIHRPGTGELFF.

This clonotype appeared a few times. The chain is built from TRBV10-3 and TRBJ2-1; TRBD1 matches at 8 bases. Looked up from germline, CDR1 is ENHRY and CDR2 is SYGVKD. This CDR3 has 12 amino acids. The trim removed 11 bases at V and 5 bases at J, leaving 5 bases unmatched. CDR3 loop: CAARTGNNEQFF. The CDR3 coding sequence is TGTGCCGCCAGGACAGGGAACAATGAGCAGTTCTTC.

This clonotype was counted ten times or more. J is TRBJ1-6 and V is TRBV5-1; weak D call: TRBD1 (5 bases). V was shortened by 2 bases and J by 9 bases, with 9 bases between the two germline ends. The germline gives CDR1 SGHRS, CDR2 YFSETQ. This CDR3 is 13 amino acids long. CDR3 protein: CASSLQVGSPLHF. CDR3 DNA sequence: TGCGCCAGCAGCTTACAGGTCGGTTCACCCCTCCACTTT. The variable domain in full, with the rest retrieved from reference TRBV5-1 and TRBJ1-6, is KAGVTQTPRYLIKTRGQQVTLSCSPISGHRSVSWYQQTPGQGLQFLFEYFSETQRNKGNFPGRFSGRQFSNSRSEMNVSTLELGDSALYLCASSLQVGSPLHFGNGTRLTVT.

The chain is built from TRBV4-3 and TRBJ2-7; no clear D gene. V was shortened by 4 bases and J by 4 bases, with 8 bases between the two germline ends. This CDR3 comprises 12 residues. Germline lookup yields CDR1 LGHNA and CDR2 YSLEER. The CDR3 bases are TGCGCCAGCAGCCTGTGGCCGTACGAGCAGTACTTC. Translating gives CASSLWPYEQYF.

This clonotype was detected many times. The V gene is TRBV20-1, the J gene TRBJ2-5; D might be TRBD2 (5 bases). The V gene lost 4 bases and the J gene lost 0 bases, with 12 bases spanning the gap. CDR1 and CDR2 (germline): DFQATT, SNEGSKA (reference sequence). This CDR3 is 14 amino acids long. The CDR3 nucleotides read TGCAGTGCTAAGGGAGCGGACGACCAAGAGACCCAGTACTTC. Its translation: CSAKGADDQETQYF.

In its sample, this clonotype was seen many times. The chain carries TRBV20-1 and TRBJ1-6; D not certain. Germline assignment: CDR1 DFQATT and CDR2 SNEGSKA (reference sequence). The CDR3 is 14 amino acids. Trimming took 5 bases from V and 4 from J, leaving 12 bases between them. CDR3 nucleotide sequence: TGCAGTGCTCAATCTCGGGGTTATAATTCACCCCTCCACTTT. This codes for CSAQSRGYNSPLHF.

This clonotype showed up many times. The rearrangement uses TRBV6-5 and TRBJ2-7; perhaps TRBD1 as D (6 bases). CDR1 MNHEY and CDR2 SVGAGI come from the germline V gene. Trimming stripped 3 bases from V and 1 base from J, with 13 bases between. The CDR3 contains 15 residues. As DNA, the CDR3 is TGTGCCAGCAGTTATGGGACAAGGGTGTCCTACGAGCAGTACTTC. Encoded protein: CASSYGTRVSYEQYF.

This clonotype has more than one count but fewer than ten. V gene TRBV28 combines with J gene TRBJ2-7; unclear D gene. Per the germline V gene, CDR1 is MDHEN and CDR2 is SYDVKM. Trimming took off 3 bases at V and 7 bases at J, with 19 bases between the two ends. The CDR3 has 15 residues. The CDR3 protein is CASSFASLGAYEQYF. The CDR3 nucleotides read TGTGCCAGCAGTTTTGCAAGTTTGGGCGCTTATGAGCAGTACTTC.

The table lists this clonotype with many counts. The chain couples TRBV7-2 to TRBJ2-3; D remains unclear. V lost 5 bases, J lost 2 bases, and 8 bases lay in between. CDR1 and CDR2 from the germline V gene are SGHTA and FQGNSA. This CDR3 comprises 13 residues. CDR3 protein: CASSPRFTDTQYF. The CDR3 nucleotides read TGTGCCAGCAGCCCCCGCTTCACAGATACGCAGTATTTT.

On this clonotype: The junction and the germline gene differ at one end; a read error may be behind it. The chain uses TRBV12-3 or TRBV12-4 and TRBJ2-7, with 12 bases that match TRBD2. This CDR3 region has 19 residues. The CDR3 DNA follows: TGTGCCAGCTGTTTAAGGCTCCGAGGACTAGCGGGGAGCTCCTACGAGCAGTACTTC. This translates into CASCLRLRGLAGSSYEQYF.